Presented here are 8 T cell receptor beta chains from one specimen sequenced in a study of cytomegalovirus exposure and HLA in healthy donors. Use of 60 Vbeta and 13 Jbeta primers characterized the PCR. TCRdb keeps only in-frame clones here, not all; method: immunoSEQ multiplex PCR. The sample yields around 100,000 clones, 60% to 85% seen once. The sample taken for sequencing was PBMCs. The receptors stem from a female donor in good health and CMV-seropositive.

V gene TRBV5-4 combines with J gene TRBJ1-3; no clear D gene. Trimming pared 3 bases from V and 1 base from J, leaving 5 bases between. Per germline, CDR1 SGHNT and CDR2 YYREEE (reference sequence). This CDR3 has 13 residues. The CDR3 DNA reads as TGTGCCAGCAGCTCCGCGTCTGGAAACACCATATATTTT. Its translation is CASSSASGNTIYF.

The V gene is TRBV2, the J gene TRBJ2-7, with TRBD1 matching over 8 bases. The CDR3 has 15 residues. Looked up from germline, CDR1 is SNHLY and CDR2 is FYNNEI. V lost 4 bases and J lost 3; bases outside the gene matches: 8. CDR3 protein: CASSGTGTGHYEQYF. CDR3 sequence (DNA): TGTGCCAGCAGTGGGACCGGGACAGGTCACTACGAGCAGTACTTC.

This chain joins TRBV28 and TRBJ1-2; D perhaps matches TRBD1 (5 bases). In germline, CDR1 is MDHEN, CDR2 SYDVKM. The CDR3 is made up of 12 amino acids. Trimming cost V 2 bases and J 7 bases, with 8 bases left between them. This CDR3 reads CASSLLQGGYTF. CDR3 in DNA: TGTGCCAGCAGTTTACTCCAGGGTGGCTACACCTTC.

Here the CDR3 DNA reads TGTGCCAGTACCGCCAGAAACCGGGCGGGTGGCTACACCTTC. Translated: CASTARNRAGGYTF. The chain joins TRBV19 to TRBJ1-2; D not certain. This CDR3 spans 14 amino acids. CDR1 is LNHDA and CDR2 is SQIVND in the germline V gene (reference sequence). Between the trimmed V and J ends, which lost 7 bases and 7 bases, there was a span of 19 bases.

A single count supports this clone. The chain recombines TRBV7-2 with TRBJ1-3; 8 positions agree with TRBD1. Per germline, CDR1 SGHTA and CDR2 FQGNSA. J lost 0 bases, V lost 3 bases, and 13 bases had no gene match. This CDR3 has 19 residues. Here the CDR3 reads CASSFTGGVGITSGNTIYF. DNA for the CDR3: TGTGCCAGCAGCTTCACAGGGGGAGTGGGAATTACCTCTGGAAACACCATATATTTT.

The chain links TRBV7-8 to TRBJ2-7; D is perhaps TRBD2 (6 bases). The V end lost 4 bases, the J end lost 2 bases, and 12 bases lay between the germline ends. Germline CDR1 and CDR2: SGHVS and FQNEAQ. The CDR3 length is 14 residues. In DNA form, the CDR3 reads TGTGCCAGCAGCTCGGGACTGATTACCTACGAGCAGTACTTC. Protein product: CASSSGLITYEQYF.

This chain connects TRBV4-1 to TRBJ1-6; TRBD1 aligns across 8 bases. The J segment lost 8 bases and the V segment lost 5 bases, leaving 8 bases of the junction unmatched. The germline V gene has CDR1 MGHRA and CDR2 YSYEKL. The CDR3 covers 15 residues. CDR3 nucleotide sequence: TGCGCCAGCAGCGAACCGACAGGGGCGGATTCACCCCTCCACTTT. Translation: CASSEPTGADSPLHF.

The J gene is TRBJ1-2, the V gene TRBV28; maybe TRBD1 (6 bases). V shed 5 bases and J shed 6 bases, with 25 bases lying between them. The germline gives CDR1 MDHEN, CDR2 SYDVKM. CDR3 size: 17 residues. Written as DNA, the CDR3 is TGTGCCAGCAGTCAGGGGTCGAGGGGCGGTGTTCGGAATGGCTACACCTTC. Amino acid sequence: CASSQGSRGGVRNGYTF.